This entry is about one TCR beta chain. Using RNA transcripts as the source, TCR beta CDR3 regions were amplified. The HTBI primer set served for first-round RT-PCR of the TCR CDR3. TCRdb analysed the multiplex PCR reads with MiXCR anew, one entry per CDR3 protein. Altogether about 600,000 distinct CDR3 sequences are present, approximately 15% being singletons, with the ten largest covering roughly 3%. The V gene lost 4 bases and the J gene lost 3 bases, with 17 bases spanning the gap. CDR3 length equals 15 residues. Looked up from germline, CDR1 is SGDLS and CDR2 is YYNGEE. Ophthalmopathy patients had Clinical Activity Score at least 3, NOSPECS grade at least 4, duration under 3 months. Together with thyroid ultrasound, orbital computed tomography, serum thyroxine and TRAb, clinical symptoms were used for diagnoses. PBMCs stemmed from about 9.5 ml fresh peripheral blood. The sample is drawn from a study of T cells in Graves' hyperthyroidism and ophthalmopathy.

This TCR was recovered from a woman aged 40 to 50 with Graves' ophthalmopathy. The chain has TRBV9 and TRBJ2-7; D possibly corresponds to TRBD2 (7 bases). Sequenced: blood. Here the CDR3 DNA reads TGTGCCAGCAGCCCTCGGGGGAGGGGGGACTACGAGCAGTACTTC. Translated, it gives CASSPRGRGDYEQYF. The variable domain in full, with the rest retrieved from reference TRBV9 and TRBJ2-7, is DSGVTQTPKHLITATGQRVTLRCSPRSGDLSVYWYQQSLDQGLQFLIQYYNGEERAKGNILERFSAQQFPDLHSELNLSSLELGDSALYFCASSPRGRGDYEQYFGPGTRLTVT.